This passage covers 20 T cell receptor beta chains from one sample sequenced in a study of shared clonotypes between healthy human individuals. Naive CD8 cells lacked CD45RO and underwent positive selection for CCR7, leaving out terminally differentiated effector memory CD45RA+ cells. The data were produced by immunoSEQ multiplex PCR, yet TCRdb's version contains in-frame clones alone and is incomplete. The table lists 2 million or so clones, approximately 94% of them singletons. Material: naive CD8+ T cells sorted from blood. The receptors originated from a young man in good health.

The chain carries TRBV7-9 and TRBJ2-7; D is possibly TRBD2 (5 bases). The CDR3 length is 13 residues. Trimming removed 5 bases at V and 4 bases at J, with 12 bases between. Germline-derived CDR1 and CDR2 are SEHNR and FQNEAQ (reference sequence). The CDR3 DNA reads TGTGCCAGCAGCCAATCCTGGACTTACGAGCAGTACTTC. Its protein is CASSQSWTYEQYF.

CDR3 coding DNA: TGCGCCAGCAGCCAAGTAGTCCTAGCGGGAGTAGATACGCAGTATTTT. This encodes CASSQVVLAGVDTQYF. The V call is TRBV4-1, the J call TRBJ2-3; 10 bases align to TRBD2. CDR1 and CDR2 (germline): MGHRA, YSYEKL. J gave up 5 bases and V 1 base, and 6 bases lay outside the gene matches. The CDR3 consists of 16 residues.

The genes are TRBV6-5 and TRBJ1-4; D possibly corresponds to TRBD1 (6 bases). The length of the CDR3 is 15 residues. V lost 4 bases to trimming and J lost 6 bases, with 15 bases between them. The germline gives CDR1 MNHEY, CDR2 SVGAGI. CDR3: CASSSMTGGDEKLFF. The CDR3 DNA is TGTGCCAGCAGTTCTATGACAGGAGGGGATGAAAAACTGTTTTTT.

This chain links TRBV5-6 with TRBJ2-3, with TRBD2 as a possible D gene (5 bases). The length of the CDR3 is 14 residues. Germline-derived CDR1 and CDR2 are SGHDT and YYEEEE. V lost 0 bases and J lost 7, with 12 bases in between. As DNA, the CDR3 is TGTGCCAGCAGCTTGGGTGGAGGTTATTATACGCAGTATTTT. Its protein product is CASSLGGGYYTQYF.

The J gene is TRBJ1-4, the V gene TRBV6-6; the D is unclear. This CDR3 comprises 16 residues. Germline V gives CDR1 MNHNY, CDR2 SVGAGI (reference sequence). The V end was cut by 9 bases, the J end by 2 bases, with 19 bases between. CDR3 sequence reads: CASTTNLGYTNEKLFF. CDR3 DNA sequence: TGTGCCAGTACCACCAACCTAGGGTACACTAATGAAAAACTGTTTTTT.

In DNA form, the CDR3 reads TGTGCCAGCAGTGATCCGACTAGCTCGACAGATACGCAGTATTTT. This codes for CASSDPTSSTDTQYF. V usage is TRBV25-1 and J usage is TRBJ2-3, with 7 bases aligning to TRBD2. Looked up from germline, CDR1 is MGHDK and CDR2 is SYGVNS. Trimming at V came to 3 bases and at J to 3 bases, leaving 6 bases not matched to a gene. This CDR3 has 15 residues.

V usage is TRBV5-1 and J usage is TRBJ2-5; 7 bases agree with TRBD1. The J segment lost 1 base and the V segment lost 3 bases, leaving 3 bases of the junction unmatched. CDR3 length: 14 amino acids. Germline lookup yields CDR1 SGHRS and CDR2 YFSETQ. The CDR3 sequence: CASSSTGSQETQYF. CDR3 bases: TGCGCCAGCAGCTCGACAGGGTCCCAAGAGACCCAGTACTTC. Full variable domain (missing parts from reference TRBV5-1 and TRBJ2-5): KAGVTQTPRYLIKTRGQQVTLSCSPISGHRSVSWYQQTPGQGLQFLFEYFSETQRNKGNFPGRFSGRQFSNSRSEMNVSTLELGDSALYLCASSSTGSQETQYFGPGTRLLVL.

The rearrangement links TRBV6-1 to TRBJ2-7, with 9 bases that match TRBD1. The germline CDR1 and CDR2 sequences are MNHNS and SASEGT. This CDR3 is 16 amino acids long. V dropped 4 bases and J dropped 5; count of bases not matched to a gene: 12. CDR3 sequence: CASSVFRGQGSDEQYF. CDR3 nucleotide sequence: TGTGCCAGCAGTGTGTTTCGAGGACAGGGGTCCGACGAGCAGTACTTC.

The chain couples TRBV7-9 to TRBJ2-1; TRBD2 is a possible D gene (5 bases). This CDR3 is 17 amino acids long. The germline gives CDR1 SEHNR, CDR2 FQNEAQ (reference sequence). V lost 3 bases and J lost 0, with 15 bases in between. CDR3 amino acids: CASSLLGSKPSYNEQFF. The CDR3 region has the DNA TGTGCCAGCAGCTTGTTGGGGAGCAAGCCCTCCTACAATGAGCAGTTCTTC.

As for this clone: Other DNA sequences from this sample encode an identical CDR3 as well. The chain uses TRBV6-5 and TRBJ2-2, with D possibly matching TRBD2 (5 bases). Germline V CDR1 and CDR2: MNHEY, SVGAGI. Trimming removed 0 bases from V and 3 bases from J, with 11 bases in between. CDR3 length: 16 amino acids. The CDR3 DNA reads TGTGCCAGCAGTTACTCCACCGGGGAGTACACCGGGGAGCTGTTTTTT. This translates into CASSYSTGEYTGELFF.

The chain has TRBV6-5 and TRBJ2-1; D remains ambiguous. The CDR3 has 14 residues. CDR1 is MNHEY and CDR2 is SVGAGI in the germline V gene. V was cut by 0 bases and J by 6 bases, with 9 bases left in between. The CDR3 bases are TGTGCCAGCAGTTACTCATCCAGCCCCAATGAGCAGTTCTTC. Translated: CASSYSSSPNEQFF.

The CDR3 here is CASSSGTRVHEQYF. CDR3 DNA sequence: TGTGCCAGCAGTTCCGGGACTAGAGTTCACGAGCAGTACTTC. The V and J genes are TRBV6-5 and TRBJ2-7; 8 bases align to TRBD2. This CDR3 comprises 14 residues. Germline assignment: CDR1 MNHEY and CDR2 SVGAGI. V was clipped by 4 bases and J by 5 bases; unmatched bases: 7.

The V call is TRBV4-2, the J call TRBJ2-7; D may be TRBD1 or TRBD2 (5 bases each). V dropped 0 bases and J dropped 2 bases, with 11 bases sitting between them. Per the germline V gene, CDR1 is LGHNA and CDR2 is YNFKEQ. The CDR3 totals 15 residues. The CDR3: CASSQERLGAYEQYF. The CDR3 DNA sequence: TGTGCCAGCAGCCAAGAACGCCTGGGGGCCTACGAGCAGTACTTC.

Note on this clone: This CDR3 is also generated by other DNA sequences in the sample. This chain connects TRBV11-2 to TRBJ2-7; 7 nucleotides match TRBD2. Looked up from germline, CDR1 is SGHAT and CDR2 is FQNNGV. Trimming at V came to 3 bases and at J to 3 bases, leaving 2 bases not matched to a gene. This CDR3 contains 13 residues. CDR3 sequence: CASSFSGGYEQYF. The CDR3 nucleotides are TGTGCCAGCAGCTTCTCGGGGGGCTACGAGCAGTACTTC.

Concerning this clone itself: The identical CDR3 is also encoded by other nucleotide sequences in the sample. V is TRBV4-1 and J is TRBJ2-7; D remains unclear. The CDR3 is 15 amino acids. Germline-derived CDR1 and CDR2 are MGHRA and YSYEKL. V was pared by 0 bases and J by 2 bases, with 11 bases between. The CDR3 region has the DNA TGCGCCAGCAGCCAAGATCCCTCCGGCACCTACGAGCAGTACTTC. It translates to CASSQDPSGTYEQYF.

The CDR3: CASSLITTATDTQYF. As DNA, the CDR3 is TGTGCCAGCAGCTTAATTACTACGGCCACAGATACGCAGTATTTT. The chain joins TRBV7-9 to TRBJ2-3; D is undetermined. V gave up 2 bases and J gave up 2 bases, with 11 bases separating them. This CDR3 spans 15 amino acids. Per germline, CDR1 SEHNR and CDR2 FQNEAQ (reference sequence).

The V call is TRBV18, the J call TRBJ2-1, with no clear D. The CDR3 is 16 residues long. V was pared by 3 bases and J by 1 base, with 13 bases between. Germline CDR1 is KGHSH and CDR2 is LQKENI. The CDR3 loop is CASSPLVLGSYNEQFF. Here the CDR3 DNA reads TGTGCCAGCTCACCCCTGGTCCTTGGGTCCTACAATGAGCAGTTCTTC.

This chain joins TRBV4-1 and TRBJ2-3; 7 nucleotides match TRBD2. Germline CDR1 and CDR2: MGHRA and YSYEKL. The CDR3 runs to 15 residues. With V trimmed by 0 bases and J by 6 bases, 6 bases remained unmatched. The CDR3 sequence is CASSQDRGGSDTQYF. Here the CDR3 DNA reads TGCGCCAGCAGCCAAGACCGGGGAGGGTCGGATACGCAGTATTTT.

The chain has TRBV5-1 and TRBJ2-7; the D gene is possibly TRBD2 (6 bases). The V gene's germline CDR1 is SGHRS and CDR2 YFSETQ. The length of the CDR3 is 15 residues. V was trimmed by 3 bases and J by 0 bases, leaving 13 bases between them. CDR3 coding DNA: TGCGCCAGCAGCTCGAGCGGGCCATTCTCCTACGAGCAGTACTTC. Protein product: CASSSSGPFSYEQYF.

This chain uses TRBV19 with TRBJ1-5; tentatively, D is TRBD1 (5 bases). The CDR3 totals 15 residues. Germline CDR1 LNHDA, CDR2 SQIVND (reference sequence). The germline V and J ends were trimmed by 3 bases and 6 bases, with 15 bases remaining between them. CDR3 protein: CASSMAQGSGQPQHF. DNA of the CDR3: TGTGCCAGTAGTATGGCCCAGGGAAGTGGTCAGCCCCAGCATTTT.